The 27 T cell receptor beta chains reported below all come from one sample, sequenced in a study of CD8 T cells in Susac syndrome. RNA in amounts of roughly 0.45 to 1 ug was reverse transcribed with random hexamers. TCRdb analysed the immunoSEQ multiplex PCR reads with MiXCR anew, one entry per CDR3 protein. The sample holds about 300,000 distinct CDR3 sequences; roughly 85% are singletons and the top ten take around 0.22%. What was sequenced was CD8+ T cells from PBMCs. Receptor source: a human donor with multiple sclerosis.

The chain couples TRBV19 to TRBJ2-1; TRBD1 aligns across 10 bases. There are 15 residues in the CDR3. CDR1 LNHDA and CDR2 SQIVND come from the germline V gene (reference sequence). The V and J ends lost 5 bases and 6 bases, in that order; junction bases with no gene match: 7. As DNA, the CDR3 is TGTGCCAGTAGTGAGGGGACAGGGGCTGGCAATGAGCAGTTCTTC. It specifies CASSEGTGAGNEQFF.

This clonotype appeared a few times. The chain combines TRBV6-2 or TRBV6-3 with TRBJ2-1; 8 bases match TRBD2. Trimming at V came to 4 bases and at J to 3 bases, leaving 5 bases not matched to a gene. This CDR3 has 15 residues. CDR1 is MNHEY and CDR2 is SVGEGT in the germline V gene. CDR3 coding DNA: TGTGCCAGCAGTTTAGGGACTAGGGTCTACAATGAGCAGTTCTTC. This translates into CASSLGTRVYNEQFF.

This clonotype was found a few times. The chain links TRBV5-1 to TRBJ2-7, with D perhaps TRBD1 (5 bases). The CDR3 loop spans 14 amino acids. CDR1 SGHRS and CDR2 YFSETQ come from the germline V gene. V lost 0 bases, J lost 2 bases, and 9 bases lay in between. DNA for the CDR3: TGCGCCAGCAGCTTGGGCAGGGTTGCCTACGAGCAGTACTTC. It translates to CASSLGRVAYEQYF. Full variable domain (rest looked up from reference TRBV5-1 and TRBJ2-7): KAGVTQTPRYLIKTRGQQVTLSCSPISGHRSVSWYQQTPGQGLQFLFEYFSETQRNKGNFPGRFSGRQFSNSRSEMNVSTLELGDSALYLCASSLGRVAYEQYFGPGTRLTVT.

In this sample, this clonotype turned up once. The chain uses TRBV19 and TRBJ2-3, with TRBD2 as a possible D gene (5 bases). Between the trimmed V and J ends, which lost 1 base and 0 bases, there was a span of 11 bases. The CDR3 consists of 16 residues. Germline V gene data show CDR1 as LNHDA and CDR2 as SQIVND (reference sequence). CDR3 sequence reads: CASSIVWESSTDTQYF. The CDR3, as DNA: TGTGCCAGTAGTATAGTATGGGAGTCTAGCACAGATACGCAGTATTTT. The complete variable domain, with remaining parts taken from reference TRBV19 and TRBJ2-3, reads DGGITQSPKYLFRKEGQNVTLSCEQNLNHDAMYWYRQDPGQGLRLIYYSQIVNDFQKGDIAEGYSVSREKKESFPLTVTSAQKNPTAFYLCASSIVWESSTDTQYFGPGTRLTVL.

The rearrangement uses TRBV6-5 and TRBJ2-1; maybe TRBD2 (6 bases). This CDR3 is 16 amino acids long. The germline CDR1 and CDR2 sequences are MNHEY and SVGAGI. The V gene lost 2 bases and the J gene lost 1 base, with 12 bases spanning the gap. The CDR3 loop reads CASSYRGEVSYNEQFF. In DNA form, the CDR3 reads TGTGCCAGCAGTTACCGAGGGGAGGTGTCCTACAATGAGCAGTTCTTC.

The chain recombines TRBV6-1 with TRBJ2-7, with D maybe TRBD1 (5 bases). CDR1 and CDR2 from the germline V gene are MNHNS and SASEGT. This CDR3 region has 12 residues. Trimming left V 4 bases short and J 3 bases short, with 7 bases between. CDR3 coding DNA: TGTGCCAGCAGTGGACAGAGCTACGAGCAGTACTTC. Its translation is CASSGQSYEQYF.

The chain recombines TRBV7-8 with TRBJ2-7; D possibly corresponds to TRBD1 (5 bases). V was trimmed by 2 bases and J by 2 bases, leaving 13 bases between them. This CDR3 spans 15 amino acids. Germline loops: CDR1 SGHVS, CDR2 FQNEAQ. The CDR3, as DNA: TGTGCCAGCAGCTTACCCCCTGACAGTCCCTACGAGCAGTACTTC. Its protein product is CASSLPPDSPYEQYF. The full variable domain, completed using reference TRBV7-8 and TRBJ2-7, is GAGVSQSPRYKVAKRGQDVALRCDPISGHVSLFWYQQALGQGPEFLTYFQNEAQLDKSGLPSDRFFAERPEGSVSTLKIQRTQQEDSAVYLCASSLPPDSPYEQYFGPGTRLTVT.

In DNA form, the CDR3 reads TGTGCCAGCACCCCCCGGCGGCTAGCGGGACCCTACGAGCAGTACTTC. Protein: CASTPRRLAGPYEQYF. The J gene is TRBJ2-7, the V gene TRBV25-1; 9 nucleotides align to TRBD2. The trim removed 7 bases at V and 2 bases at J, leaving 12 bases unmatched. Germline lookup yields CDR1 MGHDK and CDR2 SYGVNS. The CDR3 sequence is 16 residues long.

This chain's CDR3 is CASSLGWGIRFRPPNYGYTF. In nucleotides, the CDR3 is TGTGCCAGCAGCTTAGGGTGGGGGATTCGATTCAGGCCCCCTAACTATGGCTACACCTTC. The chain uses TRBV7-6 and TRBJ1-2; D might be TRBD1 (5 bases). The CDR3 length is 20 residues. Trimming left V 1 base short and J 0 bases short, with 24 bases between. Germline lookup yields CDR1 SGHVS and CDR2 FNYEAQ.

The CDR3 DNA reads TGCGCCAGCAGCCAAGATAGGTGGAGCTCCTACAATGAGCAGTTCTTC. It is translated as CASSQDRWSSYNEQFF. The gene calls are TRBV4-3 and TRBJ2-1, with D unresolved. Per the germline V gene, CDR1 is LGHNA and CDR2 is YSLEER. The CDR3 is 16 amino acids. Trimming shortened V by 0 bases and J by 0 bases, and 9 bases separated the two germline ends.

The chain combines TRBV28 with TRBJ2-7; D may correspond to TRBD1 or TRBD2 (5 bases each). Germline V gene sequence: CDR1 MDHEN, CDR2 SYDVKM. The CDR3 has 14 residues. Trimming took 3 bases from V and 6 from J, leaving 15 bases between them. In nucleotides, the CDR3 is TGTGCCAGCAGTTTGGGGCAGGCCGGGATCGAGCAGTACTTC. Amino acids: CASSLGQAGIEQYF.

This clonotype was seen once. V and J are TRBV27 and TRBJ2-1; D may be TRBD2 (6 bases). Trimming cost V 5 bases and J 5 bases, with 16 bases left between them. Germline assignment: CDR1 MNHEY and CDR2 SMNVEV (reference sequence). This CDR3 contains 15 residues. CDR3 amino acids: CASSPGTWGHNEQFF. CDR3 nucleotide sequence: TGTGCCAGCAGTCCCGGGACTTGGGGCCACAATGAGCAGTTCTTC.

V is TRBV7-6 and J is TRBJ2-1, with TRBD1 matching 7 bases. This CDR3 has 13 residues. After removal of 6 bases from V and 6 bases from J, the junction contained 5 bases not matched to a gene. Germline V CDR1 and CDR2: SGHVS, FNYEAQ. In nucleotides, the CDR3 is TGTGCCAGCAGTTTGGCAGGGGGCAATGAGCAGTTCTTC. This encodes CASSLAGGNEQFF.

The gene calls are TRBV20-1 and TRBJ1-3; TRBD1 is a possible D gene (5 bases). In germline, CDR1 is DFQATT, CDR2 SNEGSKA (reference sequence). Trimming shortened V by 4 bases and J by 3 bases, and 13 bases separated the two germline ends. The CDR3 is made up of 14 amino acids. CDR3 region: CSAKGWKGGNTIYF. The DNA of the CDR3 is TGCAGTGCTAAGGGGTGGAAAGGTGGAAACACCATATATTTT.

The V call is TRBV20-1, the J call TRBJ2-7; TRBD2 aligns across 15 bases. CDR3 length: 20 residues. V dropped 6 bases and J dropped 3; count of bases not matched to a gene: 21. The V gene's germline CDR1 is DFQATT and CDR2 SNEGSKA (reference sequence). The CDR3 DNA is TGCAGTGCCGCTAGAGAACCCGGACTAGCGGGAGGGGAAACAGGCTACGAGCAGTACTTC. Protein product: CSAAREPGLAGGETGYEQYF.

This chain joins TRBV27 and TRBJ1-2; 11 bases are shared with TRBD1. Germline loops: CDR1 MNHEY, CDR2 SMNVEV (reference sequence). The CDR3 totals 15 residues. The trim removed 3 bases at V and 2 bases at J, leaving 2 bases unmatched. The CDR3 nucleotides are TGTGCCAGCAGTTTGGGGACAGGGGGGAACTATGGCTACACCTTC. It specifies CASSLGTGGNYGYTF.

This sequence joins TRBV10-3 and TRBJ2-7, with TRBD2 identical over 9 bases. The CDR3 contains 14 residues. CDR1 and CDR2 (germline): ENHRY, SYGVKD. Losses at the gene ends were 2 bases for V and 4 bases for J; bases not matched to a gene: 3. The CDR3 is CAISEGLAWYEQYF. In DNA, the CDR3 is TGTGCCATCAGTGAGGGACTAGCGTGGTACGAGCAGTACTTC.

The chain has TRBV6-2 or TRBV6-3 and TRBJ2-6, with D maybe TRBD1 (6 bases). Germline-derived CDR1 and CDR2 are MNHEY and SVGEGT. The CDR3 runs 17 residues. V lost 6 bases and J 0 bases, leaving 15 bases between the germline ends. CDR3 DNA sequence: TGTGCCAGCAGGCAAGGCACAGGGACCTCTGGGGCCAACGTCCTGACTTTC. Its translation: CASRQGTGTSGANVLTF.

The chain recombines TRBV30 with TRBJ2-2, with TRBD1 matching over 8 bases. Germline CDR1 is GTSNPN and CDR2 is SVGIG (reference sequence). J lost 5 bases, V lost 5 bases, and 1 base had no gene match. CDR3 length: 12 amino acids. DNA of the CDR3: TGTGCCTGGGGACAGGGTACCGGGGAGCTGTTTTTT. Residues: CAWGQGTGELFF.

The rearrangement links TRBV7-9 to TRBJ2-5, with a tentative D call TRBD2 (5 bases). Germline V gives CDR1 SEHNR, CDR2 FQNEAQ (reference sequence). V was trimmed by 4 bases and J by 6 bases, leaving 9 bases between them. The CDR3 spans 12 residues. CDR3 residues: CASSSGLKTQYF. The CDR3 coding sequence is TGTGCCAGCAGCTCCGGACTGAAGACCCAGTACTTC.

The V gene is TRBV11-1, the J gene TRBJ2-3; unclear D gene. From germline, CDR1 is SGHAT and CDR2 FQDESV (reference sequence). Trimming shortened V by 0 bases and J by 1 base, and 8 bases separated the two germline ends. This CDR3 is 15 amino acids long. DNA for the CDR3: TGTGCCAGCAGCTTAGCACTCAGTGGCACAGATACGCAGTATTTT. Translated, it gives CASSLALSGTDTQYF.

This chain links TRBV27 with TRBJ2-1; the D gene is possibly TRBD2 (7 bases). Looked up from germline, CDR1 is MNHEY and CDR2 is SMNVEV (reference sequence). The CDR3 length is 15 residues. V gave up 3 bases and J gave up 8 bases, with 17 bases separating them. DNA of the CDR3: TGTGCCAGCAGTTTCGAGGGAGGGGGGATAGATGAGCAGTTCTTC. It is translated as CASSFEGGGIDEQFF.

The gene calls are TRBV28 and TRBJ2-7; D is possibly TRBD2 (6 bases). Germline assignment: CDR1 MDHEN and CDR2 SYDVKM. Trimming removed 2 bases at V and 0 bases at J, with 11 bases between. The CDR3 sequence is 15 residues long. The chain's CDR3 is CASSLLPGSSYEQYF. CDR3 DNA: TGTGCCAGCAGTTTACTGCCCGGGAGCTCCTACGAGCAGTACTTC.

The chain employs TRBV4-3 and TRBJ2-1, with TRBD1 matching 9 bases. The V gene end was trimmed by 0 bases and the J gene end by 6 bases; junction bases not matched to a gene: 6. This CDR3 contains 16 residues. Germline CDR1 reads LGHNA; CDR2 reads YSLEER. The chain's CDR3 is CASSQDKGDRVNEQFF. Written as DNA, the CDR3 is TGCGCCAGCAGCCAAGATAAGGGGGACAGGGTCAATGAGCAGTTCTTC.

The CDR3 DNA reads TGTGCCAGCAGCTTAGATTCTACGGGTACATACAATGAGCAGTTCTTC. The encoded protein is CASSLDSTGTYNEQFF. The V call is TRBV13, the J call TRBJ2-1; no clear D. The CDR3 runs to 16 residues. Deletions cut 1 base from V and 4 bases from J, with 14 bases between. Germline V gene data show CDR1 as PRHDT and CDR2 as FYEKMQ (reference sequence).

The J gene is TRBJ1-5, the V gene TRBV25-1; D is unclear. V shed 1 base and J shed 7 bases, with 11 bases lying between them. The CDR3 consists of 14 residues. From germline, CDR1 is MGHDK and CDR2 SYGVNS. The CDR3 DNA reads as TGTGCCAGCAGTGAATGGCAGGAGGACCAGCCCCAGCATTTT. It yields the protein CASSEWQEDQPQHF.

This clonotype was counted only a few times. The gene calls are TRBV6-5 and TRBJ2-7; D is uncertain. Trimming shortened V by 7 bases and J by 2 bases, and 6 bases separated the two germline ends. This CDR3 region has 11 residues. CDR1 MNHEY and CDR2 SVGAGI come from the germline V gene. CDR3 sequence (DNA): TGTGCCAGCACAAGCGCCTACGAGCAGTACTTC. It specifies CASTSAYEQYF.